The T cell receptor beta chain under discussion was sequenced for a study of T cell clones after liver transplantation. Only in-frame clones appear in the TCRdb table, and some are missing; sequencing was by immunoSEQ multiplex PCR. This sample has 98,000 or so clones; 82% occur once, and the top ten carry roughly 0.9%. V was pared by 5 bases and J by 3 bases, with 16 bases between. The CDR3 length is 15 residues. Germline CDR1 and CDR2: SGHAT and FQDESV (reference sequence). This sample comprised CD4+ T cells from blood, obtained before liver transplant. The origin of this receptor is a human donor who received a liver transplant. V and J are TRBV11-1 and TRBJ1-2, with D possibly matching TRBD1 (5 bases). CDR3 DNA sequence: TGTGCCAGCAGCCCCGACAGTACGAGGGACTATGGCTACACCTTC. Amino acid sequence: CASSPDSTRDYGYTF.